This T cell receptor beta chain was documented in a study of CD8 T cells in Susac syndrome. Random hexamers served to reverse transcribe about 0.5 to 1 ug RNA. TCRdb reprocessed the immunoSEQ multiplex PCR reads via MiXCR and lists one record per CDR3 protein. Here the sample spans about 400,000 distinct CDR3 sequences, approximately 89% being singletons. Negative isolation yielded CD4+ and CD8+ T cells, and FACS enriched TEMRA cells. The material sequenced was CD8+ T cells from PBMCs. This TCR was recovered from a human donor with multiple sclerosis.

CDR3 amino acids: CASLLDRVSNQPQHF. In DNA form, the CDR3 reads TGTGCCAGCCTTTTAGACAGGGTAAGCAATCAGCCCCAGCATTTT. This chain uses TRBV2 with TRBJ1-5; 7 bases match TRBD1. The V segment lost 8 bases and the J segment 1 base; nucleotides outside the gene matches: 8. Looked up from germline, CDR1 is SNHLY and CDR2 is FYNNEI. The CDR3 covers 15 residues. Drawing the rest from reference TRBV2 and TRBJ1-5, the complete variable domain is EPEVTQTPSHQVTQMGQEVILRCVPISNHLYFYWYRQILGQKVEFLVSFYNNEISEKSEIFDDQFSVERPDGSNFTLKIRSTKLEDSAMYFCASLLDRVSNQPQHFGDGTRLSIL.